The source of this T cell receptor beta chain is a study of OX40 agonist ivuxolimab in advanced cancers. The germline V gene encodes CDR1 LNHDA and CDR2 SQIVND (reference sequence). This CDR3 has 14 amino acids. Trimming pared 0 bases from V and 1 base from J, leaving 6 bases between. Only in-frame clones appear in the TCRdb table, and some are missing; sequencing was by immunoSEQ multiplex PCR. Among about 50,000 clones listed, about 88% were seen once. The sequenced sample was CD4+ or CD8+ T cells sorted from blood, obtained in a trial of the OX40 agonist ivuxolimab. The clonotype originates from an adult with an advanced solid tumor such as melanoma, head and neck, liver or kidney cancer. This chain joins TRBV19 and TRBJ1-1; unclear D gene. The CDR3 bases are TGTGCCAGTAGTATAGAGTTGGGGAACACTGAAGCTTTCTTT. Residues: CASSIELGNTEAFF.